The clone carrying this TCR beta chain is labeled as medium-sized. Its antigen remains unidentified. After removal of 6 bases from V and 7 bases from J, the junction contained 9 bases not matched to a gene. Per the germline V gene, CDR1 is SQVTM and CDR2 is ANQGSEA. CDR3 length: 13 amino acids. These data come from a study of spatial heterogeneity in lung cancer. Overall study: Alpha-chain sequences were consistently detected in smaller numbers than beta-chain sequences.

Each CDR3 protein is one row after TCRdb ran MiXCR on the 5' RACE reads. The data show around 1,500 distinct CDR3 sequences, with over 8% seen just once and roughly two fifths held by the top ten. Study results and caveats: Tumors with more nonsynonymous mutations had more expanded intratumoral alpha and beta TCRs.

Regarding time point: sample taken at primary tumor resection. This sequence originates from a female donor with early-stage non-small cell lung cancer. This chain uses TRBV29-1 with TRBJ2-7, with 10 bases aligning to TRBD2. Sequences were derived from lung tumor tissue, sampled at surgery. CDR3 loop: CSVYGTSDGEQYF. The CDR3 region has the DNA TGCAGCGTCTACGGGACTAGCGATGGTGAGCAGTACTTC.